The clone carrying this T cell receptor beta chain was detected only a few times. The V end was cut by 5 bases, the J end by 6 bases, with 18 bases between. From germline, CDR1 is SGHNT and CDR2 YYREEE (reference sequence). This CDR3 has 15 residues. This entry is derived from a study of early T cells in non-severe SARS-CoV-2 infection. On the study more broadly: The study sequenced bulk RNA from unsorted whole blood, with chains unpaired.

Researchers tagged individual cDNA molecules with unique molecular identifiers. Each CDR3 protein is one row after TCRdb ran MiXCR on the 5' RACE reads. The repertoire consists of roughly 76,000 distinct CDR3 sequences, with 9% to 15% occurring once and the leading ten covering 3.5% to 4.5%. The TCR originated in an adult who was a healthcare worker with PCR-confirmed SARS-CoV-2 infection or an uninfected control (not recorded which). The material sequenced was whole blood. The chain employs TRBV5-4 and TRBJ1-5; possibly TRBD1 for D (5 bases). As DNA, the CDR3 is TGTGCCAGCAGGGGGCTGGGAGACCGGGCTCAGCCCCAGCATTTT. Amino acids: CASRGLGDRAQPQHF.